Detailed here is one T cell receptor (beta chain). Its matching antigen is unknown. This sample includes further DNA sequences coding for the same CDR3. The source of the sample is a study of CD4+ T cells in melanoma. Study-wide points: Reportedly, melanoma neoantigen-specific CD4+ T cells showed varied differentiation states.

Method: immunoSEQ multiplex PCR; TCRdb's copy keeps in-frame clones and lacks some. The sample consists of roughly 150,000 clones, nearly 95% of them appearing once. Trimming cost V 0 bases and J 5 bases, with 13 bases left between them. There are 15 residues in the CDR3. Germline V gives CDR1 MNHEY, CDR2 SVGAGI. This clonotype originated in a human donor with melanoma. V gene TRBV6-5 combines with J gene TRBJ1-1, with D maybe TRBD1 (6 bases). CDR3 nucleotide sequence: TGTGCCAGCAGTTACTCGAGGGGGGGTTCGACTGAAGCTTTCTTT. It translates to CASSYSRGGSTEAFF.